The 25 T cell receptor beta chains below were found in one sample sequenced in a study of T cell clonality in common variable immunodeficiency. Overall study results and limits: Reportedly, TCR beta sequences from common variable immunodeficiency showed fewer deletions and N-nucleotide insertions.

Profiled with immunoSEQ multiplex PCR; TCRdb holds only in-frame clones, not every one. The sample holds 25,000 or so clones, and no clone turns up only once. No antigen has been assigned to these receptors. Sequenced: peripheral blood mononuclear cells. The source is a human donor with common variable immunodeficiency.

Many counts were recorded for this clone. With the read ending 3 residues before the CDR3 end, the germline J gene is used to fill in that end. The chain couples TRBV5-1 to TRBJ2-7; 7 nucleotides align to TRBD1. This CDR3 contains 15 residues. The J segment lost 1 base and the V segment lost 5 bases, leaving 9 bases of the junction unmatched. The V gene's germline CDR1 is SGHRS and CDR2 YFSETQ. This chain's CDR3 is CASSFNRDSSYEQYF. The sequenced part of the CDR3 DNA is TGCGCCAGCAGTTTTAACCGGGACAGTTCCTACGAG. Full variable domain (outside the CDR3, taken from reference TRBV5-1 and TRBJ2-7): KAGVTQTPRYLIKTRGQQVTLSCSPISGHRSVSWYQQTPGQGLQFLFEYFSETQRNKGNFPGRFSGRQFSNSRSEMNVSTLELGDSALYLCASSFNRDSSYEQYFGPGTRLTVT.

Many counts were recorded for this clone. The read stops 3 residues short of the end of the CDR3; the missing end is completed from the germline J gene. The chain couples TRBV4-1 to TRBJ2-1; a weak D match, TRBD1 (5 bases). Germline lookup yields CDR1 MGHRA and CDR2 YSYEKL. The length of the CDR3 is 15 residues. Trimming stripped 3 bases from V and 6 bases from J, with 15 bases between. CDR3 in amino acids: CASSHRQGKSNEQFF. The CDR3 bases that were read are TGCGCCAGCAGCCATCGTCAGGGAAAAAGCAATGAG.

Worth noting for this clone: The read is 3 residues too short to cover the CDR3 end, so that end is filled in from the germline J gene. The gene calls are TRBV7-9 and TRBJ1-4, with D maybe TRBD1 (6 bases). Per the germline V gene, CDR1 is SEHNR and CDR2 is FQNEAQ (reference sequence). Between the trimmed V and J ends, which lost 5 bases and 6 bases, there was a span of 13 bases. The CDR3 extends over 14 amino acids. The part of the CDR3 DNA that was read is TGTGCCAGCAGCCAAGTGACAGGCTATGAAAAA. It specifies CASSQVTGYEK. The entire CDR3 reads CASSQVTGYEKLFF.

There are a few counts of this clone. Read data end 3 residues before the CDR3 end; the end is taken from the germline J gene. The genes are TRBV7-2 and TRBJ1-2; possible D gene TRBD1, 6 bases. Trimming pared 4 bases from V and 5 bases from J, leaving 14 bases between. Germline CDR1 and CDR2: SGHTA and FQGNSA. The length of the CDR3 is 14 residues. CDR3 DNA, as far as it was read: TGTGCCAGCAGCTCCCATCAGGGGATTTATGGC. It specifies CASSSHQGIYG. The entire CDR3 is CASSSHQGIYGYTF. Together with reference TRBV7-2 and TRBJ1-2, the CDR3 gives the full variable domain: GAGVSQSPSNKVTEKGKDVELRCDPISGHTALYWYRQSLGQGLEFLIYFQGNSAPDKSGLPSDRFSAERTGGSVSTLTIQRTQQEDSAVYLCASSSHQGIYGYTFGSGTRLTVV.

Worth noting for this clone: Coverage ceases 3 residues before the CDR3 finishes, and the germline J gene fills in the end. The chain joins TRBV11-2 to TRBJ2-7; 8 nucleotides match TRBD2. This CDR3 has 14 residues. Germline V gene data show CDR1 as SGHAT and CDR2 as FQNNGV. Unmatched junction bases numbered 9, after V lost 5 bases and J lost 6 bases. This chain's CDR3 is CASSQTVAGSEQYF. Partial CDR3 DNA: TGTGCCAGCAGCCAGACGGTAGCGGGATCCGAG.

This clone was detected only a few times. Sequencing ends 3 residues short of the CDR3 end; the germline J gene provides the rest. The chain joins TRBV7-2 to TRBJ1-2, with D perhaps TRBD1 (6 bases). This CDR3 is built from 14 residues. Deletions cut 2 bases from V and 7 bases from J, with 14 bases between. CDR1 and CDR2 from the germline V gene are SGHTA and FQGNSA. The CDR3 sequence is CASSLTPQGGGYTF. The sequenced CDR3 bases are TGTGCCAGCAGCTTAACGCCACAGGGTGGTGGC.

This clone was counted between two and nine times. The CDR3 end lies 3 residues beyond the end of the read and is filled in from the germline J gene. V and J are TRBV2 and TRBJ2-7; D remains unclear. V was shortened by 5 bases and J by 3 bases, with 8 bases between the two germline ends. Per the germline V gene, CDR1 is SNHLY and CDR2 is FYNNEI. This CDR3 spans 12 amino acids. Here the CDR3 reads CASSRQSYEQYF. The part of the CDR3 DNA that was read is TGTGCCAGCAGTAGGCAGAGCTACGAG.

Comments on this clone: The read halts 3 residues ahead of the CDR3 end, with the missing end drawn from the germline J gene. The gene calls are TRBV7-9 and TRBJ1-6; 8 nucleotides line up with TRBD1. The CDR3 contains 15 residues. J lost 6 bases, V lost 4 bases, and 5 bases had no gene match. Germline loops: CDR1 SEHNR, CDR2 FQNEAQ (reference sequence). The sequenced part of the CDR3 DNA is TGTGCCAGCAGCTCCGGACAGGGCATTAATTCACCC. Its protein is CASSSGQGINSP. The complete CDR3 protein is CASSSGQGINSPLHF. Combining the CDR3 with reference TRBV7-9 and TRBJ1-6 gives the whole variable domain DTGVSQNPRHKITKRGQNVTFRCDPISEHNRLYWYRQTLGQGPEFLTYFQNEAQLEKSRLLSDRFSAERPKGSFSTLEIQRTEQGDSAMYLCASSSGQGINSPLHFGNGTRLTVT.

This clone showed up just a few times. Read coverage stops 3 residues before the CDR3 terminus; the germline J gene supplies the remainder. This chain joins TRBV2 and TRBJ2-2; D is ambiguous. The germline V and J ends were trimmed by 2 bases and 7 bases, with 14 bases remaining between them. Germline assignment: CDR1 SNHLY and CDR2 FYNNEI. This CDR3 has 15 amino acids. The CDR3 region is CASSENLSVGGELFF. CDR3 DNA (partial): TGTGCCAGCAGTGAAAACCTATCTGTTGGCGGGGAG.

This clone has more than one count but fewer than ten. The DNA ends 3 residues before the CDR3 does, and the rest of the CDR3 is filled in from the germline J gene. The V call is TRBV30, the J call TRBJ1-5; the match to TRBD1 covers 11 bases. Unmatched junction bases numbered 4, after V lost 3 bases and J lost 3 bases. The length of the CDR3 is 15 residues. Germline values: CDR1 GTSNPN, CDR2 SVGIG (reference sequence). The CDR3 DNA, read in part, is TGTGCCTGGAGGAAGGGACAGGGGGTCAATCAGCCC. Encoded protein: CAWRKGQGVNQP. The entire CDR3 reads CAWRKGQGVNQPQHF.

As regards this clone: The read ends 3 residues shy of where the CDR3 ends; the end is completed using the germline J gene. The chain links TRBV30 to TRBJ2-7; 7 positions match TRBD1. Looked up from germline, CDR1 is GTSNPN and CDR2 is SVGIG (reference sequence). The CDR3 totals 12 residues. The J segment lost 5 bases and the V segment lost 1 base, leaving 2 bases of the junction unmatched. The covered CDR3 bases are TGTGCCTGGAGTGGACAGGGAAACGAG. It translates to CAWSGQGNE. The whole CDR3 region reads CAWSGQGNEQYF.

This clone was seen a handful of times. The read ends 3 residues early relative to the CDR3; the germline J gene fills the gap. The chain uses TRBV19 and TRBJ1-2; possible D gene TRBD1, 6 bases. Looked up from germline, CDR1 is LNHDA and CDR2 is SQIVND (reference sequence). Trimming stripped 3 bases from V and 2 bases from J, with 13 bases between. The CDR3 loop spans 15 amino acids. Incomplete CDR3 DNA: TGTGCCAGTAGTATGGCCCAGGGGCGGAACTATGGC. This translates into CASSMAQGRNYG. The whole CDR3 protein reads CASSMAQGRNYGYTF.

Comment on this clone: The CDR3 is cut off 3 residues early in the read; its end comes from the germline J gene. The rearrangement joins TRBV30 to TRBJ1-2; perhaps TRBD1 as D (5 bases). Germline V gene data show CDR1 as GTSNPN and CDR2 as SVGIG (reference sequence). V lost 1 base and J 7 bases, leaving 13 bases between the germline ends. This CDR3 spans 13 amino acids. The CDR3 bases that were read are TGTGCCTGGAGTGGCCAGGGCCAGGCTGGC. Translated: CAWSGQGQAG. The whole CDR3 protein reads CAWSGQGQAGYTF.

This clone turned up a few times. The read terminates 3 residues ahead of where the CDR3 ends, so the germline J gene completes it. The rearrangement uses TRBV6-4 and TRBJ2-1; weak D call: TRBD1 (5 bases). Germline V lookup: CDR1 MRHNA, CDR2 SNTAGT. Trimming took off 5 bases at V and 5 bases at J, with 16 bases between the two ends. This CDR3 contains 15 residues. The DNA read from the CDR3 is TGTGCCAGCAGTTTAAGCAGTCAGGGCCACAATGAG. Translation: CASSLSSQGHNE. The whole CDR3 protein is CASSLSSQGHNEQFF.

On this clone: The CDR3 goes on 3 residues after the read ends, and that part is filled in from the germline J gene. The J gene is TRBJ2-7, the V gene TRBV2; 9 nucleotides agree with TRBD2. This CDR3 has 17 residues. Trimming took 6 bases from V and 0 from J; bases not matched to a gene: 12. Germline-derived CDR1 and CDR2 are SNHLY and FYNNEI. CDR3 DNA, as far as it was read: TGTGCCAGCAGCGCAACTCACCTTAGCGGGAGCTCCTACGAG. This sequence encodes CASSATHLSGSSYE. The full CDR3 is CASSATHLSGSSYEQYF.

The table lists this clone with many counts. The DNA ends 3 residues before the CDR3 does, and the rest of the CDR3 is filled in from the germline J gene. This chain joins TRBV7-8 and TRBJ2-3, with 7 bases fitting TRBD1. V shed 6 bases and J 6 bases; nucleotides not matched to a gene: 6. The CDR3 extends over 13 amino acids. The germline gives CDR1 SGHVS, CDR2 FQNEAQ. CDR3 sequence reads: CASRSGTVDTQYF. The sequenced CDR3 bases are TGTGCCAGCAGATCCGGGACAGTCGATACG.

The table lists this clone with many counts. The CDR3 end is not reached by the read, which stops 3 residues before it; the germline J gene fills it in. The rearrangement uses TRBV19 and TRBJ2-5, with 8 bases lining up with TRBD1. V lost 6 bases and J lost 7; bases outside the gene matches: 19. The CDR3 spans 17 residues. Germline V CDR1 and CDR2: LNHDA, SQIVND (reference sequence). CDR3 sequence: CASRRGPGQETSGTQYF. The sequenced part of the CDR3 DNA is TGTGCCAGTAGACGGGGGCCGGGACAGGAGACCTCAGGGACC.

This clone has a count of ten or more. The read falls 3 residues short of the CDR3 end, and the missing part is taken from the germline J gene. J is TRBJ1-2 and V is TRBV14, with D tentatively TRBD1 (5 bases). This CDR3 comprises 15 residues. V was clipped by 1 base and J by 2 bases, with 11 bases between them. Looked up from germline, CDR1 is SGHDN and CDR2 is FVKESK. The CDR3 DNA, read in part, is TGTGCCAGCAGCCAAGTATCAGGGATGAACTATGGC. Translating it yields CASSQVSGMNYG. The complete CDR3 protein is CASSQVSGMNYGYTF.

There are many counts of this clone. The covered CDR3 bases are TGTGCCAGCAGCAATAGAGACATCCTCCAAGAGACC. It is translated as CASSNRDILQET. The CDR3, in full, reads CASSNRDILQETQYF. The genes are TRBV7-9 and TRBJ2-5, with D unresolved. The read is 3 residues too short to cover the CDR3 end, so that end is filled in from the germline J gene. Germline CDR1 and CDR2: SEHNR and FQNEAQ (reference sequence). V lost 5 bases and J lost 1, with 14 bases in between. This CDR3 comprises 15 residues.

This clone has a handful of counts. The sequenced CDR3 bases are TGTGCCAGCAGGGCAGGGGGCGCGAATGAAAAA. Protein: CASRAGGANEK. The full-length CDR3 reads as CASRAGGANEKLFF. The chain links TRBV2 to TRBJ1-4; 8 bases match TRBD1. The read ends 3 residues before the CDR3 terminus; that terminus is restored from the germline J gene. The V and J ends lost 6 bases and 5 bases, in that order; junction bases with no gene match: 5. From germline, CDR1 is SNHLY and CDR2 FYNNEI. This CDR3 has 14 residues.

Notes on this clone: The read ends 3 residues shy of where the CDR3 ends; the end is completed using the germline J gene. The chain carries TRBV20-1 and TRBJ2-1; D remains ambiguous. CDR3 length equals 13 residues. The ends were cut back, 3 bases at V and 8 bases at J, with 14 bases in the middle. Germline V gene sequence: CDR1 DFQATT, CDR2 SNEGSKA (reference sequence). The DNA read from the CDR3 is TGCAGTGCTAGTGGGCCCGACCTCCATGAG. This sequence encodes CSASGPDLHE. The CDR3, in full, reads CSASGPDLHEQFF.

A note on this clone: The read terminates 3 residues before the CDR3 end, so the remaining end is supplied by the germline J gene. This rearrangement joins TRBV2 to TRBJ2-7; D ambiguous. The length of the CDR3 is 13 residues. Germline loops: CDR1 SNHLY, CDR2 FYNNEI. Deletions cut 6 bases from V and 1 base from J, with 10 bases between. CDR3 in amino acids: CASRRLLSYEQYF. The sequenced CDR3 bases are TGTGCCAGCAGGAGACTGTTGTCCTACGAG.

This clone was seen a few times. The sequenced fragment ends 3 residues before the CDR3 boundary, so the rest is inferred from the germline J gene. This chain uses TRBV5-1 with TRBJ1-2, with 8 bases that match TRBD1. Germline V gene sequence: CDR1 SGHRS, CDR2 YFSETQ. The CDR3 is 14 residues long. The CDR3 is CASSPDRGSEGYTF. The sequenced CDR3 bases are TGCGCCAGCAGCCCTGACAGGGGCAGTGAGGGC.

As concerns this clone: Read sequence stops 3 residues before the CDR3 end, and the germline J gene provides the missing end. This rearrangement joins TRBV6-2 or TRBV6-3 to TRBJ2-2; TRBD1 matches at 10 bases. This CDR3 contains 15 residues. The germline CDR1 and CDR2 sequences are MNHEY and SVGEGT. V lost 6 bases to trimming and J lost 6 bases; unmatched junction nucleotides: 7. The CDR3 bases that were read are TGTGCCAGCAGCCGCGGGACAGGGGATTCCGGGGAG. It translates to CASSRGTGDSGE. The entire CDR3 protein is CASSRGTGDSGELFF.

This clone occurred a few times. The sequence runs out 3 residues before the end of the CDR3; the remainder is reconstructed from the germline J gene. This chain links TRBV5-4 with TRBJ2-7, with D maybe TRBD2 (5 bases). This CDR3 is built from 15 residues. Trimming removed 1 base at V and 1 base at J, with 12 bases between. Germline-derived CDR1 and CDR2 are SGHNT and YYREEE (reference sequence). The CDR3 sequence: CASSLQAGYSYEQYF. The CDR3 DNA, read in part, is TGTGCCAGCAGCTTGCAGGCGGGCTATTCCTACGAG.